These 14 T cell receptor beta chains were sequenced from one sample in a study of blood T cells in healthy people across ages. PCR was performed a second time for roughly 7 to 11 cycles using a sample-barcoded 5' primer and a J-beta primer mix. Each CDR3 protein is one row after TCRdb ran MiXCR on the 5' RACE reads. The sample has 650,000 or so distinct CDR3 sequences, roughly half seen once. Sequencing was performed on blood. The source of these receptors is a woman aged 80 or over in good health.

J is TRBJ2-5 and V is TRBV20-1; D is possibly TRBD1 (5 bases). Germline V lookup: CDR1 DFQATT, CDR2 SNEGSKA (reference sequence). The germline V and J ends were trimmed by 3 bases and 4 bases, with 9 bases remaining between them. The CDR3 extends over 12 amino acids. In DNA, the CDR3 is TGCAGTGCTAGCAGGGAACGAGAGACCCAGTACTTC. Amino acid sequence: CSASRERETQYF.

In this sample, this clonotype turned up a few times. This chain connects TRBV9 to TRBJ2-1; possible D gene TRBD2, 5 bases. Germline V CDR1 and CDR2: SGDLS, YYNGEE. Trimming removed 2 bases from V and 4 bases from J, with 13 bases in between. There are 15 residues in the CDR3. The CDR3 coding sequence is TGTGCCAGCAGCGTCGAAGCGGTGGGATACAATGAGCAGTTCTTC. This gives the protein CASSVEAVGYNEQFF.

This chain joins TRBV29-1 and TRBJ2-5; D might be TRBD1 or TRBD2, each matching 5 bases. The CDR3 consists of 17 residues. V was shortened by 3 bases and J by 3 bases, with 23 bases between the two germline ends. Germline CDR1 SQVTM, CDR2 ANQGSEA. The CDR3 DNA reads TGCAGCGTTGACACGTTTGGGTGGACTTGGGGCGAAGAGACCCAGTACTTC. It yields the protein CSVDTFGWTWGEETQYF.

The sample holds many counts of this clonotype. This chain connects TRBV6-2 or TRBV6-3 to TRBJ1-5, with D uncertain. Germline CDR1 MNHEY, CDR2 SVGEGT. V gave up 0 bases and J gave up 0 bases, with 12 bases separating them. This CDR3 has 17 residues. The CDR3: CASSYSGRSNSNQPQHF. CDR3 sequence (DNA): TGTGCCAGCAGTTACTCGGGCAGGTCCAATAGCAATCAGCCCCAGCATTTT.

This clonotype was recorded at least ten times. The chain recombines TRBV4-2 with TRBJ2-1; TRBD2 matches at 8 bases. The germline gives CDR1 LGHNA, CDR2 YNFKEQ. The CDR3 extends over 16 amino acids. V lost 0 bases and J lost 8; bases outside the gene matches: 9. CDR3 loop: CASSQDKSGSGDEQFF. For the CDR3, the DNA is TGTGCCAGCAGCCAAGATAAAAGCGGGAGTGGCGATGAGCAGTTCTTC.

This clonotype was counted many times. The chain recombines TRBV5-1 with TRBJ2-1, with D unclear. CDR1 SGHRS and CDR2 YFSETQ come from the germline V gene. The CDR3 totals 13 residues. Between the trimmed V and J ends, which lost 2 bases and 4 bases, there was a span of 7 bases. CDR3 DNA sequence: TGCGCCAGCAGCTTTATTGGGTACAATGAGCAGTTCTTC. The encoded protein is CASSFIGYNEQFF.

This sequence joins TRBV27 and TRBJ2-1; D gene ambiguous. This CDR3 region has 12 residues. V was shortened by 4 bases and J by 7 bases, with 8 bases between the two germline ends. In germline, CDR1 is MNHEY, CDR2 SMNVEV (reference sequence). The CDR3 coding sequence is TGTGCCAGCAGTTCCCGCCAAAATGAGCAGTTCTTC. Translation gives CASSSRQNEQFF.

The chain uses TRBV6-5 and TRBJ2-7, with 9 nucleotides matching TRBD1. Germline values: CDR1 MNHEY, CDR2 SVGAGI. This CDR3 contains 16 residues. With 0 bases clipped from V and 4 bases from J, the junction kept 7 bases outside the gene matches. CDR3 coding DNA: TGTGCCAGCAGTTACTCCCCGGGACAGGGAGGGTACGAGCAGTACTTC. It encodes CASSYSPGQGGYEQYF.

On this clonotype itself: This clone may be a read error of a much larger clone one base away. This chain links TRBV15 with TRBJ2-3; D might be TRBD2 (5 bases). CDR1 LNHNV and CDR2 YYDKDF come from the germline V gene (reference sequence). The CDR3 sequence is 16 residues long. As DNA, the CDR3 is TGTGTCACCAGCTATCCGGCGGGCCTTTTTGCAGATACGCAGTATTTT. Translated, it gives CVTSYPAGLFADTQYF. The full variable domain, with the rest looked up from reference TRBV15 and TRBJ2-3, is DAMVIQNPRYQVTQFGKPVTLSCSQTLNHNVMYWYQQKSSQAPKLLFHYYDKDFNNEADTPDNFQSRRPNTSFCFLDIRSPGLGDTAMYLCVTSYPAGLFADTQYFGPGTRLTVL.

At least ten counts were recorded for this clonotype. The chain recombines TRBV6-1 with TRBJ1-6; D is ambiguous. The germline V and J ends were trimmed by 7 bases and 1 base, with 23 bases remaining between them. The CDR3 extends over 19 amino acids. CDR1 MNHNS and CDR2 SASEGT come from the germline V gene. The CDR3 DNA sequence: TGTGCCAGCATCGCCGACCCAACTGCGCGGGGATCCTATAATTCACCCCTCCACTTT. It yields the protein CASIADPTARGSYNSPLHF.

This clonotype was detected ten times or more. The V gene is TRBV3-1, the J gene TRBJ2-3; the D gene is possibly TRBD2 (6 bases). The CDR3 extends over 14 amino acids. CDR1 is LGHDT and CDR2 is YNNKEL in the germline V gene (reference sequence). V was shortened by 8 bases and J by 2 bases, with 14 bases between the two germline ends. The CDR3 loop is CASSNSGVTDTQYF. The CDR3 DNA sequence: TGTGCCAGCTCCAATAGCGGAGTCACAGATACGCAGTATTTT.

This clonotype was observed a single time. The chain carries TRBV5-6 and TRBJ2-7; perhaps TRBD1 as D (6 bases). The assigned J gene may be wrong: the sequence end matches TRBJ2-5 better. This CDR3 is built from 14 residues. The germline CDR1 and CDR2 sequences are SGHDT and YYEEEE. CDR3 nucleotides: TGTGCCAGCAGCGATACAGGGTTCGCGGAGACCCAGTACTTC. Translated, it gives CASSDTGFAETQYF.

In this sample, this clonotype turned up many times. The chain links TRBV27 to TRBJ2-5, with 8 bases fitting TRBD1. The CDR3 totals 16 residues. Germline V gene data show CDR1 as MNHEY and CDR2 as SMNVEV (reference sequence). The J segment lost 5 bases and the V segment lost 8 bases, leaving 16 bases of the junction unmatched. The CDR3: CASYPGAGQGSETQYF. CDR3 coding DNA: TGTGCCAGCTACCCAGGGGCCGGACAGGGCTCGGAGACCCAGTACTTC.

This clonotype was counted a few times. The rearrangement joins TRBV7-3 to TRBJ2-6, with D unresolved. The CDR3 runs 13 residues. The germline V and J ends were trimmed by 5 bases and 7 bases, with 9 bases remaining between them. Germline CDR1 and CDR2: SGHTA and FQGTGA. The CDR3 is CASSIGFANVLTF. CDR3 coding DNA: TGTGCCAGCAGCATAGGTTTTGCCAACGTCCTGACTTTC.